This T cell receptor (beta chain) was recorded in a study of cytomegalovirus exposure and HLA in healthy donors (dated by TCRdb to about 2017). Regarding the study in general: An earlier analysis of approximately 640 of the donors reported 250 to 300 Gb of sequence data and around 120 million unique TCR beta sequences from about 200 million T cells. Rather than using new phenotypic data, the later analysis identified candidate immune exposures from TCR beta sequences and from how often those sequences occurred across donors. High-throughput TCR immunosequencing, statistical association of individual TCRs with disease status, and machine learning were combined to predict cytomegalovirus infection status. Donor age, sex, ethnicity and CMV serostatus were compiled together with the repertoire data. Several DR-DQ haplotypes were handled as single units for association and clustering because linkage in the cohort was strong. To decide whether each TCR beta V gene segment behaved as functional or pseudogenic, an earlier analysis of some 600 of the donors relied on high-throughput TCR beta sequencing. An early release covering some 640 HLA-typed donors comprised about 310 gigabases of sequencing data and about 90 million unique TCR sequences. A later genetic analysis used genome-wide SNP genotypes for 398 of the 666 donors, treating that subset as a discovery cohort. Every repertoire in the discovery cohort had been generated on one and the same sequencing platform. The number of donors typed differed by locus, with about 629-630 for A, B, C, DRB1 and DQB1, around 500 for DQA1, 600 to 610 for DPA1, and 472 for DPB1. The study aimed to test whether cataloging public T cell receptors could reveal signatures of past pathogen exposure. Besides the first cohort of about 730 subjects, a separate validation cohort made up of roughly 130 different subjects was used. HLA typing covered class I and class II loci at four-digit resolution. Of the roughly 400 genotyped donors, 70% to 90% were placed in the genetic ancestry cluster associated with self-reported Caucasian donors. Among 350 to 400 genotyped donors of the cohort, an average of 235,054 unique TCR beta nucleotide sequences were sequenced per donor, roughly 18% of them non-productive. A later analysis re-analyzed previously published TCR beta repertoires from 550 to 700 donors and added high-resolution HLA genotyping to study TCR occurrence patterns. The T cell repertoires of 700 or so subjects were profiled by immunosequencing and related to cytomegalovirus serostatus. Summary of the overall study and its limitations: Compared with equally common non-associated chains, HLA-associated TCR beta chains in a later analysis were more clonally expanded and had lower generation probabilities. The study gave a list of roughly 150 TCR beta chains associated with cytomegalovirus. According to a later genetic analysis, donors in an Asian-associated ancestry cluster had fewer N-insertions in productive TCRs than the approximately 700-donor mean. Some IMGT-functional V segments, including TRBV6-2 and TRBV6-3, could not be told apart with the 87-base-pair reads, so those segments were excluded. The authors suggested that the approach could potentially be extended to other disease states and immunological phenotypes. Roughly uniform sequencing depth across donors was assumed in presence/absence analyses, although this assumption may not hold. In vitro tests confirmed that a few of the cytomegalovirus-associated TCR beta chains recognize cytomegalovirus antigens. According to a later analysis, TCR association rates differed among HLA loci, with DRB1 alleles showing the most associated TCRs and HLA-C alleles showing the fewest. In this cohort, only TCR beta chains were sequenced, and detectable features were limited by the absence of alpha or paired-chain data. Linkage disequilibrium might explain the correlated functional status among segregating V segments, but an unknown experimental factor could not be ruled out. Strong co-occurrence of HLA alleles, especially DR and DQ, made assigning TCR associations to individual alleles difficult. Several of the top co-occurrence clusters appeared to be linked to parvovirus B19, influenza, CMV and Epstein-Barr virus, according to a later analysis. A later genetic analysis associated a missense DCLRE1C variant with V-gene and J-gene trimming of TCR beta chains, and an independent cohort replicated the association. In both the original and validation cohorts, the classifier was reported to diagnose cytomegalovirus status with high specificity and sensitivity. An earlier analysis of roughly 570 of the donors showed that most TCR beta V segments appeared in productive rearrangements either about 87% or about 30% of the time, which broadly matched IMGT annotations. At a false discovery rate of 0.05, a later analysis linked under 20,000 TCR beta sequences to specific HLA alleles. About 17 rarely observed V segments, including chromosome 9 orphons, were excluded from the earlier analysis of about 610 of the donors because counts were too low. For the cohort, immune exposure information was limited to CMV serostatus. A further reported finding was that TCR beta sequences accurately predicted the HLA-A and HLA-B alleles for most subjects in the first cohort. A cluster of highly shared sequence variants was judged likely to be a technical artifact of the sequencing pipeline. Because HLA typing was unavailable for some donors at each locus, only the typed subset was used in association tests. While some public TCRs were present in many individuals, most TCR sequences turned up only very rarely across donors. In a later analysis, most CMV-associated TCR beta chains were found to appear HLA-restricted, with HLA associations seemingly driven largely by CMV exposure.

The cohort consisted of approximately 670 healthy bone marrow donors. At the time of sampling, all cohort members were nominally healthy, though unrecorded immune exposures were likely present. The donor was CMV seropositive and belonged to the group of about 290 seropositive cohort members. A peripheral blood sample was collected from each donor, and TCR beta sequencing was performed on peripheral blood mononuclear cells. Genomic DNA extraction from the blood cell samples was performed with the Qiagen DNeasy Blood Extraction Kit. Of note for this clone: The clone's antigen remains unknown. No clone much larger than this one lies a single base away; base qualities are absent.

Spanning cysteine to phenylalanine, the CDR3 consists of 15 amino acids. CDR3 DNA only is kept here, 45 bases in frame from base 1. CDR1 and CDR2 were assigned from the germline V gene as SGHAT and FQNNGV. V is cut back by 5 bases and J by 9 bases, with 8 bases in the junction unmatched. The method was the immunoSEQ multiplex PCR assay. The multiplex PCR relied on a mix of 60 forward primers for TCR Vbeta segments and 13 reverse primers for TCR Jbeta segments. A multiplex PCR assay on genomic DNA amplified the CDR3 region of rearranged TCR beta genes. Amplified TCR beta libraries were sequenced as 87-base-pair reads on the Illumina HiSeq System. Per the authors' processing: Across the roughly 600 repertoires, a later analysis counted roughly 77 million unique TCR beta chains, some 11 million of which were shared by at least two donors. Raw reads were error-corrected and collapsed into unique sequences with a nearest-neighbor algorithm that merged closely related sequences to remove PCR and sequencing errors. CDR3 sequences were aligned to IMGT reference sequences to assign V, D and J gene segments. For a sequence to be retained, at least a six-nucleotide match to both a V gene segment and a J gene segment was required. Rearrangements were classified as productive when the CDR3 lacked stop codons and remained in frame with V and J, and all other rearrangements were classified as non-productive. Following IMGT convention, CDR3 was defined as the stretch from the second conserved V-encoded cysteine to the conserved J-encoded phenylalanine. The earlier analysis of 587 of the donors excluded sequences that lacked an unambiguous match to a single V gene segment. In an earlier analysis of a few hundred of the donors, a V segment was called functional when productive rearrangements were above 56.7%, and segregating when the standard deviation between donors exceeded 5%. A statistical classification framework was developed to diagnose cytomegalovirus status using the catalog of TCR beta chain sequences. In a later analysis, TCR nucleotide sequences were compared against IMGT/GENE-DB human TR gene sequences so that V and J genes could be assigned. In a later analysis, CDR3 sequences and most-parsimonious VDJ recombination scenarios were assigned using the TCRdist pipeline. In a later analysis, each TCR beta chain was defined by its CDR3 amino acid sequence together with its V-gene family, and reads without a unique V-gene family were excluded. A later analysis removed 500 to 650 highly shared, low-generation-probability nucleotide sequences to deal with suspected cross-contamination and a sequencing artifact. In a later analysis, a clonal expansion index for each public chain was calculated from normalized within-repertoire ranks of inferred template counts. In a later analysis, generation probabilities were computed using a VDJ recombination model fitted to out-of-frame rearrangements, and the results were checked against IGoR. In a later analysis, hypergeometric tests were used to score TCR-TCR, TCR-HLA and TCR-CMV co-occurrence, with a repertoire-size bias correction applied to TCR pairs. In a later analysis, false discovery rates were estimated by permuting HLA or CMV assignments 20 times. In a later analysis, co-occurring TCRs were grouped with DBSCAN, and TCRdist sequence similarity was added when clustering was performed within HLA-allele-positive subsets. For co-occurrence clustering, repertoires with fewer than 30,000 or more than 120,000 public chains were excluded, along with five repertoires with anomalous nucleotide sharing. What TCRdb holds here is the immuneACCESS table cut down to in-frame rearrangements. Part of the clones is not present; checked against another copy, under half of the missing clones reflect an unresolved V gene, and the others are unexplained. For V, J and clone size, that table is used; D and trimming come from the DNA. The sample table holds 60,000 to 75,000 clones, of which approximately 81% were seen once. The ten largest clones capture 22% of the sample.

The sequencing input was PBMCs. The rearranged chain carries TRBV11-2 and TRBJ2-1, with 12 junctional bases fitting TRBD2. This clonotype was sampled from a woman aged 25 to 39 in good health and CMV-seropositive. This receptor carries the CDR3 CASSPGGLAGREQFF. Here is the DNA: TGTGCCAGCAGCCCTGGGGGACTAGCGGGCCGTGAGCAGTTCTTC.